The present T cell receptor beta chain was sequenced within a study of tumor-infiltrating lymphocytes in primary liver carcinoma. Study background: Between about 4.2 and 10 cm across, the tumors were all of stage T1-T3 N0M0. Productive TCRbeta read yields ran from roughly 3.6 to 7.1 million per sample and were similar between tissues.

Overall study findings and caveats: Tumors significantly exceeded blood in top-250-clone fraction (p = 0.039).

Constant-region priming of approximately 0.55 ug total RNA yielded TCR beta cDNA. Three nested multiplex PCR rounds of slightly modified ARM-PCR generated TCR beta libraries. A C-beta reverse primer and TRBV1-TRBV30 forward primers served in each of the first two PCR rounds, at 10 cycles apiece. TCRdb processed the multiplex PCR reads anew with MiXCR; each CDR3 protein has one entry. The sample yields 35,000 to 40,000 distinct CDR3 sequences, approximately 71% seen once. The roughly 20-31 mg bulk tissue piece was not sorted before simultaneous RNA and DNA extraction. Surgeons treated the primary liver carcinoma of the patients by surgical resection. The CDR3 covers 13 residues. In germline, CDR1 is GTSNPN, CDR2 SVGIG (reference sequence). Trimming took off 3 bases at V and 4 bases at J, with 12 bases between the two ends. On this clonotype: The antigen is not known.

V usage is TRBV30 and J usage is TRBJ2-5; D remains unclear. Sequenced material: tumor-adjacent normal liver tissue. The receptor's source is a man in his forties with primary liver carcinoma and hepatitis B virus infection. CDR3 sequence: CAWRGGLRETQYF. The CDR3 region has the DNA TGTGCCTGGAGGGGTGGGCTTCGAGAGACCCAGTACTTC.